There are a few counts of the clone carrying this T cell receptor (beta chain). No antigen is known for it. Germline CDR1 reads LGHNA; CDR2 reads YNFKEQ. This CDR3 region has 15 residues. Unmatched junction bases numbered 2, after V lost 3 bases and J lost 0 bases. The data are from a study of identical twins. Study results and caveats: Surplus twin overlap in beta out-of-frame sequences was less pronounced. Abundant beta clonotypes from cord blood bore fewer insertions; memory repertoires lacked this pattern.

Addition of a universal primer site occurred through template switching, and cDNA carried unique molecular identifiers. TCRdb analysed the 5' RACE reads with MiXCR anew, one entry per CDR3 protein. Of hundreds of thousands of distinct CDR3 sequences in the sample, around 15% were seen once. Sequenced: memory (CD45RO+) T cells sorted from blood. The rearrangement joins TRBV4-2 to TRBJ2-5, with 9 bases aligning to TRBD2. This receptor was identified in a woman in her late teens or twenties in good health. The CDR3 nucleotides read TGTGCCAGCAGCCAGAGCGGGGGGAACCAAGAGACCCAGTACTTC. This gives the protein CASSQSGGNQETQYF.